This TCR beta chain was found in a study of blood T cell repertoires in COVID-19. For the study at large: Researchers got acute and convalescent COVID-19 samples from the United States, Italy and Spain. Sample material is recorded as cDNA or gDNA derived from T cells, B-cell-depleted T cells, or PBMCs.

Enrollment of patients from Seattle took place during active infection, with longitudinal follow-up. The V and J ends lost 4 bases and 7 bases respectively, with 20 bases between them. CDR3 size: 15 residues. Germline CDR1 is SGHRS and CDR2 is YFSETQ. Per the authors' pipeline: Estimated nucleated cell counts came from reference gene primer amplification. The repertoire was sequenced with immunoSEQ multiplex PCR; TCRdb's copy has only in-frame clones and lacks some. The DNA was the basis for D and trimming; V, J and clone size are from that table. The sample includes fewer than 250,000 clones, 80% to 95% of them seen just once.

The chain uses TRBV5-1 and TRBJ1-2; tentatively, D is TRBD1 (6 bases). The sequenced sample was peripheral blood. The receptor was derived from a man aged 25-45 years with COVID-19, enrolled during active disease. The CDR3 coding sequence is TGCGCCAGCAGCCTAGAAGCAGCGGGGGCCGGTGGCTACACCTTC. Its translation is CASSLEAAGAGGYTF. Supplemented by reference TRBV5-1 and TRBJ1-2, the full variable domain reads KAGVTQTPRYLIKTRGQQVTLSCSPISGHRSVSWYQQTPGQGLQFLFEYFSETQRNKGNFPGRFSGRQFSNSRSEMNVSTLELGDSALYLCASSLEAAGAGGYTFGSGTRLTVV.